This TCR beta chain was sequenced for a study of lymphopenia after photon versus proton radiotherapy. Study-wide findings and caveats: A bigger post-nadir fall in TCR diversity correlated inversely with survival time in deceased patients. Post-nadir diversity loss with photons came from oligoclonal expansion, particularly CD8+ Temra cells. Under photons, naive T cells and diversity fell while effector/memory populations rose. Survival link was tested only in deceased patients; proton benefit remains a possibility.

Clones were read by immunoSEQ multiplex PCR, and TCRdb kept only the in-frame ones, dropping some. The table records approximately 40,000 clones, 86% of them present only once. As concerns this clone: What it binds is unknown.

Looked up from germline, CDR1 is SGHTA and CDR2 is FQGNSA. With V trimmed by 5 bases and J by 5 bases, 7 bases remained unmatched. The CDR3 spans 16 residues. The source is an older woman with pancreatic cancer. Some clones in this sample may be carry-over from other donors' samples. The sequenced sample was peripheral blood, obtained from a patient treated with proton-based radiotherapy. V usage is TRBV7-2 and J usage is TRBJ2-2; TRBD2 aligns across 11 bases. The CDR3 loop is CASSQLAGGLTGELFF. The DNA for the CDR3 is TGTGCCAGCAGCCAGCTAGCGGGAGGTTTAACCGGGGAGCTGTTTTTT.